Presented here are 26 T cell receptor beta chains from one specimen sequenced in a study of Ad26.COV2.S vaccination and SARS-CoV-2 variants. The table came from immunoSEQ multiplex PCR; TCRdb's copy has only in-frame clones and leaves some out. The sample has 440,000 or so clones, around 91% seen once. Treatment indicated: some 20 received Ad26.COV2.S at low or high dose, single or two shots; 5 received placebo; per-sample allocation not given. Specimens were obtained on day 63 following the first vaccine or placebo injection. Sequencing used peripheral blood, obtained in a trial of Ad26.COV2.S vaccine versus placebo. Receptors were obtained from a person between 18 and 65 years old who received the Ad26.COV2.S COVID-19 vaccine or a placebo.

The chain uses TRBV27 and TRBJ2-7; a weak D match, TRBD2 (6 bases). The CDR3 covers 13 residues. Trimming took 4 bases from V and 3 from J, leaving 10 bases between them. The V gene's germline CDR1 is MNHEY and CDR2 SMNVEV (reference sequence). DNA of the CDR3: TGTGCCAGCAGTTGGGGGGTTAACTACGAGCAGTACTTC. Its translation: CASSWGVNYEQYF.

This rearrangement joins TRBV9 to TRBJ2-3; D is unresolved. The CDR3 runs to 15 residues. The V end was cut by 0 bases, the J end by 2 bases, with 10 bases between. Germline values: CDR1 SGDLS, CDR2 YYNGEE. The CDR3 nucleotides read TGTGCCAGCAGCGTAGGAGTTTGGAACACAGATACGCAGTATTTT. Translation: CASSVGVWNTDTQYF.

The chain employs TRBV5-5 and TRBJ2-7; D gene ambiguous. This CDR3 spans 15 amino acids. Germline V gene lookup returns CDR1 SGHKS and CDR2 YYEKEE (reference sequence). With 0 bases removed from V and 0 bases from J, the gap between germline ends came to 10 bases. Here the CDR3 DNA reads TGTGCCAGCAGCTTGGAGGGCAGCCTCTCCTACGAGCAGTACTTC. This translates into CASSLEGSLSYEQYF. The full variable domain, with the rest looked up from reference TRBV5-5 and TRBJ2-7, is DAGVTQSPTHLIKTRGQQVTLRCSPISGHKSVSWYQQVLGQGPQFIFQYYEKEERGRGNFPDRFSARQFPNYSSELNVNALLLGDSALYLCASSLEGSLSYEQYFGPGTRLTVT.

This sequence joins TRBV12-5 and TRBJ2-1; D unclear. From germline, CDR1 is LGHNT and CDR2 FRNRAP. The V end lost 0 bases, the J end lost 4 bases, and 16 bases lay between the germline ends. The CDR3 covers 17 residues. The CDR3 coding sequence is TGTGCTAGTGGTTTGGTGGCACTTCCCCCATTTTACAATGAGCAGTTCTTC. It translates to CASGLVALPPFYNEQFF.

V and J are TRBV15 and TRBJ2-7; no firm D call. The CDR3 covers 14 residues. Trimming shortened V by 0 bases and J by 2 bases, and 8 bases separated the two germline ends. Germline V gives CDR1 LNHNV, CDR2 YYDKDF (reference sequence). Here the CDR3 reads CATSRERGTYEQYF. The CDR3 DNA is TGTGCCACCAGCAGAGAGCGCGGAACCTACGAGCAGTACTTC.

This clone was detected only a few times. This sequence joins TRBV6-2 or TRBV6-3 and TRBJ1-5; no firm D call. V shed 5 bases and J shed 6 bases, with 14 bases lying between them. CDR3 length equals 14 residues. CDR1 and CDR2 (germline): MNHEY, SVGEGT. The CDR3 DNA reads as TGTGCCAGCAGTGGGCAGGCGTGGGGTCAGCCCCAGCATTTT. Translated: CASSGQAWGQPQHF.

Notes on this clone: The same CDR3 is also encoded by other DNA sequences in this sample. The chain recombines TRBV3-1 (or the pseudogene TRBV3-2) with TRBJ2-7; D is ambiguous. CDR3 length equals 13 residues. Germline V gene data show CDR1 as LGHDT and CDR2 as YNNKEL (reference sequence). With 0 bases removed from V and 2 bases from J, the gap between germline ends came to 5 bases. CDR3 in DNA: TGTGCCAGCAGCCAAGATGGGCCCTACGAGCAGTACTTC. Protein product: CASSQDGPYEQYF.

V usage is TRBV7-9 and J usage is TRBJ1-4; D not resolved. Germline assignment: CDR1 SEHNR and CDR2 FQNEAQ (reference sequence). The germline V and J ends were trimmed by 1 base and 7 bases, with 4 bases remaining between them. The CDR3 length is 12 residues. This CDR3 is CASSLVGEKLFF. The CDR3 DNA follows: TGTGCCAGCAGCTTAGTCGGTGAAAAACTGTTTTTT.

The chain uses TRBV5-5 and TRBJ1-1; a possible D gene is TRBD1 (5 bases). The CDR3 length is 14 residues. The V end lost 5 bases, the J end lost 1 base, and 12 bases lay between the germline ends. Per germline, CDR1 SGHKS and CDR2 YYEKEE (reference sequence). CDR3 sequence reads: CASRKLGENTEAFF. The DNA of the CDR3 is TGTGCCAGCAGGAAGTTGGGGGAGAACACTGAAGCTTTCTTT.

The chain uses TRBV18 and TRBJ1-5; D unclear. This CDR3 contains 15 residues. Trimming shortened V by 2 bases and J by 3 bases, and 11 bases separated the two germline ends. Germline V gene sequence: CDR1 KGHSH, CDR2 LQKENI. Written as DNA, the CDR3 is TGTGCCAGCTCACCAGGGTCCCGGGACAATCAGCCCCAGCATTTT. As protein: CASSPGSRDNQPQHF.

The chain links TRBV27 to TRBJ2-3, with D possibly called TRBD1 or TRBD2 (5 bases each). V lost 1 base, J lost 3 bases, and 11 bases lay in between. The CDR3 length is 15 residues. Germline assignment: CDR1 MNHEY and CDR2 SMNVEV (reference sequence). CDR3 amino acids: CASSLLGTVTDTQYF. Here the CDR3 DNA reads TGTGCCAGCAGTTTATTAGGGACGGTGACAGATACGCAGTATTTT.

The CDR3 DNA follows: TGTGCCAGCAGCTTACGAGGATTTGGCTACACCTTC. This sequence encodes CASSLRGFGYTF. V gene TRBV11-2 combines with J gene TRBJ1-2, with unresolved D. CDR3 length equals 12 residues. Germline CDR1 and CDR2: SGHAT and FQNNGV. With 2 bases removed from V and 7 bases from J, the gap between germline ends came to 8 bases.

The gene calls are TRBV2 and TRBJ2-7; 7 nucleotides match TRBD2. Germline CDR1 is SNHLY and CDR2 is FYNNEI. The CDR3 spans 15 residues. Trimming cost V 0 bases and J 3 bases; bases outside gene matches: 5. The CDR3 region has the DNA TGTGCCAGCAGTGAAGCAGCCGGGACTATCTACGAGCAGTACTTC. Protein sequence: CASSEAAGTIYEQYF.

This chain links TRBV4-1 with TRBJ2-3; 8 nucleotides align to TRBD2. J was trimmed by 1 base and V by 8 bases; bases with no gene match: 11. The CDR3 has 16 amino acids. Germline assignment: CDR1 MGHRA and CDR2 YSYEKL. The DNA of the CDR3 is TGCGCCAGCCGGCAGTTTAGCGGGGTTCGCACAGATACGCAGTATTTT. It encodes CASRQFSGVRTDTQYF.

This chain joins TRBV5-1 and TRBJ2-7; 8 positions agree with TRBD1. The CDR3 contains 14 residues. V shed 4 bases and J 2 bases; nucleotides not matched to a gene: 5. Germline V gene sequence: CDR1 SGHRS, CDR2 YFSETQ. The CDR3 is CASSPRTGPYEQYF. The CDR3 nucleotides are TGCGCCAGCAGCCCTCGGACAGGGCCCTACGAGCAGTACTTC.

This chain connects TRBV25-1 to TRBJ2-1; the D is unclear. The length of the CDR3 is 13 residues. V gave up 7 bases and J gave up 6 bases, with 13 bases separating them. Per the germline V gene, CDR1 is MGHDK and CDR2 is SYGVNS. CDR3 region: CASIGVAANEQFF. In DNA, the CDR3 is TGTGCCAGCATTGGGGTAGCAGCCAATGAGCAGTTCTTC.

The J gene is TRBJ1-4, the V gene TRBV5-4, with TRBD1 matching 7 bases. With V trimmed by 4 bases and J by 5 bases, 2 bases remained unmatched. The germline CDR1 and CDR2 sequences are SGHNT and YYREEE (reference sequence). CDR3 length equals 13 residues. CDR3 loop: CASSPGQNEKLFF. CDR3 bases: TGTGCCAGCAGCCCGGGACAGAATGAAAAACTGTTTTTT.

The chain combines TRBV7-2 with TRBJ2-3; D remains unclear. The CDR3 is 17 amino acids. V was pared by 2 bases and J by 0 bases, with 15 bases between. Per germline, CDR1 SGHTA and CDR2 FQGNSA. The CDR3 loop reads CASSLYPRTQSTDTQYF. DNA of the CDR3: TGTGCCAGCAGCTTATACCCCCGGACCCAAAGCACAGATACGCAGTATTTT.

V and J are TRBV4-1 and TRBJ2-7; 11 positions agree with TRBD2. Germline CDR1 is MGHRA and CDR2 is YSYEKL. This CDR3 has 16 residues. The ends lost 4 bases at V and 3 bases at J; junction bases unmatched: 8. This CDR3 reads CASSRTTTSGGYEQYF. The CDR3 nucleotides are TGCGCCAGCAGCCGGACAACTACTAGCGGGGGCTACGAGCAGTACTTC.

The V call is TRBV10-3, the J call TRBJ1-2, with D unclear. The CDR3 has 16 residues. Trimming took off 3 bases at V and 2 bases at J, with 16 bases between the two ends. Per the germline V gene, CDR1 is ENHRY and CDR2 is SYGVKD. DNA for the CDR3: TGTGCCATCAGTGATCAGTCCATGGGAGGAAACTATGGCTACACCTTC. Translating gives CAISDQSMGGNYGYTF.

The CDR3 DNA sequence: TGTGCCAGCAGTCACAACAGGGATGGCTACACCTTC. Translating gives CASSHNRDGYTF. The J gene is TRBJ1-2, the V gene TRBV6-5; a possible D gene is TRBD1 (6 bases). This CDR3 spans 12 amino acids. From germline, CDR1 is MNHEY and CDR2 SVGAGI. V gave up 5 bases and J gave up 6 bases, with 10 bases separating them.

The chain is built from TRBV7-6 and TRBJ2-7; maybe TRBD1 (5 bases). Germline CDR1 and CDR2: SGHVS and FNYEAQ. V was trimmed by 5 bases and J by 3 bases, leaving 17 bases between them. The length of the CDR3 is 15 residues. The CDR3 loop is CASSPTPGNVYEQYF. The DNA of the CDR3 is TGTGCCAGCAGCCCAACGCCAGGGAATGTCTACGAGCAGTACTTC.

The rearrangement links TRBV3-1 (or the pseudogene TRBV3-2) to TRBJ2-1, with D unclear. Trimming left V 4 bases short and J 10 bases short, with 11 bases between. This CDR3 spans 12 amino acids. CDR1 and CDR2 (germline): LGHDT, YNNKEL (reference sequence). CDR3 nucleotides: TGTGCCAGCAGCCCAGGTTTAGTCGAGCAGTTCTTC. It codes for CASSPGLVEQFF.

In its sample, this clone was seen once. The chain links TRBV29-1 to TRBJ2-7; 16 bases fit TRBD2. CDR1 and CDR2 from the germline V gene are SQVTM and ANQGSEA. V gave up 4 bases and J gave up 7 bases; unmatched junction bases: 4. CDR3 size: 14 residues. The CDR3 protein is CSVAGLAGGGEQYF. CDR3 coding DNA: TGCAGCGTTGCGGGACTAGCGGGAGGGGGTGAGCAGTACTTC.

This clone was found once. CDR3: CASRKGGGFQETQYF. In DNA form, the CDR3 reads TGTGCCAGCCGCAAGGGGGGGGGATTCCAAGAGACCCAGTACTTC. The rearrangement uses TRBV5-8 and TRBJ2-5; TRBD2 might be the D (7 bases). In germline, CDR1 is SGHTS, CDR2 YDEGEE. The CDR3 sequence is 15 residues long. The V end lost 7 bases, the J end lost 1 base, and 17 bases lay between the germline ends.

The chain carries TRBV18 and TRBJ2-3; 9 nucleotides match TRBD2. Germline V gene data show CDR1 as KGHSH and CDR2 as LQKENI. The CDR3 covers 17 residues. V lost 0 bases and J lost 6; bases outside the gene matches: 10. The CDR3: CASSPPRGRAFGDTQYF. The CDR3 DNA follows: TGTGCCAGCTCACCACCGCGCGGGAGGGCCTTCGGGGATACGCAGTATTTT.